A selection of T cell receptor beta chains follows, all from one sample in a study of control samples from healthy donors and cancer patients. The table came from immunoSEQ multiplex PCR; TCRdb's copy has only in-frame clones and leaves some out. The table shows 120,000 or so clones, with almost 95% occurring only once. The sample was PBMCs. The source of these receptors is a man at least 80 years old with head and neck cancer. The CDR3 runs from the conserved cysteine through the conserved F or W. A D gene is named only where the DNA matches it firmly. Rows may omit the clone size; those that give it use once, few, many or a size class.

>.|few|TRBJ2-7|TRBV9
TGTGCCAGCAGCCCCCAAGCTGGGCTTTCCTACGAGCAGTACTTC
CASSPQAGLSYEQYF
>.|few|TRBJ2-7|TRBV4-1
TGCGCCAGCAGCCAAGGGGTCCAGGGAGGCTACGAGCAGTACTTC
CASSQGVQGGYEQYF
>.|.|TRBJ2-7|TRBV4-3
TGCGCCAGCAGCCAAGATCCCAACTACGAGCAGTACTTC
CASSQDPNYEQYF
>TRBD1|few|TRBJ1-1|TRBV12-3/TRBV12-4
TGTGCCAGCAGTTTGGGGACAGGCACTGAAGCTTTCTTT
CASSLGTGTEAFF
>.|few|TRBJ1-1|TRBV23-1
TGCGCCAGCAACCAATCCACCGGTGGACGTTGTACTGAAGCTTTCTTT
CASNQSTGGRCTEAFF
>.|.|TRBJ2-1|TRBV4-1
TGCGCCAGCAGCCAAGGGGTGGGTCAGGTCGACAATGAGCAGTTCTTC
CASSQGVGQVDNEQFF
>TRBD2|.|TRBJ2-5|TRBV5-5
TGTGCCAGCGCACCGACCACTAGCGGCCAAGAGACCCAGTACTTC
CASAPTTSGQETQYF
>TRBD2|.|TRBJ2-7|TRBV27
TGTGCCAGCAGTTTATCGGTCTCAGGGTGGACTAGCGGGGGCCTCACCTACGAGCAGTACTTC
CASSLSVSGWTSGGLTYEQYF
>.|.|TRBJ2-1|TRBV5-4
TGTGCCAGCAGCTCCACCAATCGGGATGAGCAGTTCTTC
CASSSTNRDEQFF
>TRBD1|.|TRBJ1-5|TRBV4-1
TGCGCCAGCAGCCAAGCCTTAAGGACAGGGGGCAATCAGCCCCAGCATTTT
CASSQALRTGGNQPQHF
>.|.|TRBJ2-1|TRBV5-1
TGCGCCAGCAGATTAATCGAGGACTACAATGAGCAGTTCTTC
CASRLIEDYNEQFF
>TRBD1|once|TRBJ1-5|TRBV30
TGTGCCTGGAGTGTCCGGGGACAGGGCTATCAGCCCCAGCATTTT
CAWSVRGQGYQPQHF
>.|.|TRBJ1-1|TRBV19
TGTGCCAGTACCATGAGGAGAACAATGGGAGCTTTCTTT
CASTMRRTMGAFF
>TRBD1|.|TRBJ1-4|TRBV9
TGTGCCAGCAGCGTAGGACCACAGGGGGCGCGTGAAAAACTGTTTTTT
CASSVGPQGAREKLFF
>.|.|TRBJ1-2|TRBV7-8
TGTGCCAGCACCTCTAGAGAGGGGGGTTATGGCTACACCTTC
CASTSREGGYGYTF
>.|.|TRBJ2-2|TRBV13
TGTGCCAGCAGCCCCTCCGGGGACCGGAACACCGGGGAGCTGTTTTTT
CASSPSGDRNTGELFF
>.|.|TRBJ2-6|TRBV2
TGTGCCAGCCACATAGACTCTGGGGCCAACGTCCTGACTTTC
CASHIDSGANVLTF
>.|.|TRBJ1-5|TRBV6-6
TGTGCCAGCAGTTCTGGGTCAGGGAGCAATCAGCCCCAGCATTTT
CASSSGSGSNQPQHF
>.|.|TRBJ1-4|TRBV30
TGTGCCTGGAGTGTTAAGGGTGTCAGCCCGGTAGATGAAAAACTGTTTTTT
CAWSVKGVSPVDEKLFF
>.|.|TRBJ2-5|TRBV4-1
TGCGCCAGCAGCCAATTTACTGGAGAGACCCAGTACTTC
CASSQFTGETQYF
>.|.|TRBJ1-1|TRBV27
TGTGCCAGCAGTTTATGGGCAGGGAGGAACACTGAAGCTTTCTTT
CASSLWAGRNTEAFF
>.|once|TRBJ1-1|TRBV27
TGTGCCAGCAGTACTCACAGTGATGGGCACACTGAAGCTTTCTTT
CASSTHSDGHTEAFF
>.|once|TRBJ1-1|TRBV11-3
TGTGCCAGCAGCTGCCTAATGGCTTTCTTT
CASSCLMAFF
>.|.|TRBJ2-7|TRBV6-5
TGTGCCAGCAGTTACTCGCGGGCAGGGCACGAGCAGTACTTC
CASSYSRAGHEQYF